Shown below are 20 T cell receptor beta chains from a single sample sequenced in a study of OX40 agonist ivuxolimab in advanced cancers. Receptor libraries were prepared by the immunoSEQ multiplex PCR assay. The table comes from immuneACCESS by way of TCRdb, which keeps in-frame sequences with V and J called. Part of the clones is missing from these tables; in studies checked, under half for an unresolved V gene and the rest for unknown reasons. Present in this sample are tens of thousands of clones, more than 85% of which were seen just once. More than 20% of the sample goes to the ten largest clones. The specimen was CD4+ or CD8+ T cells sorted from blood, collected in a trial of the OX40 agonist ivuxolimab. Receptor source: an adult with an advanced solid tumor such as melanoma, head and neck, liver or kidney cancer.

The chain combines TRBV4-3 with TRBJ1-1; unclear D gene. Germline loops: CDR1 LGHNA, CDR2 YSLEER. Trimming pared 1 base from V and 5 bases from J, leaving 2 bases between. The CDR3 totals 11 residues. The DNA for the CDR3 is TGCGCCAGCAGCCAAGGGACTGAAGCTTTCTTT. Its translation is CASSQGTEAFF.

The J gene is TRBJ2-2, the V gene TRBV15, with TRBD2 identical over 14 bases. Per the germline V gene, CDR1 is LNHNV and CDR2 is YYDKDF (reference sequence). Trimming took 1 base from V and 3 from J; bases not matched to a gene: 4. CDR3 size: 18 residues. The CDR3 sequence: CATSRGLGLAGDTGELFF. In nucleotides, the CDR3 is TGTGCCACCAGCAGAGGACTGGGACTAGCGGGAGACACCGGGGAGCTGTTTTTT.

Details on this clone: At one of its ends the junction is not consistent with the germline gene, which may arise from a read error. This chain uses TRBV7-7 with TRBJ2-2; D not resolved. There are 14 residues in the CDR3. In germline, CDR1 is SSHAT, CDR2 FNYEAQ (reference sequence). In DNA form, the CDR3 reads TGTGCTAGCAGCCTCAGCGAGAACACCGGGGAGCTGTTTTTT. Its translation is CASSLSENTGELFF.

By sample share, this clone is medium-sized. V and J are TRBV27 and TRBJ1-5; D remains ambiguous. The germline V gene encodes CDR1 MNHEY and CDR2 SMNVEV (reference sequence). The CDR3 spans 14 residues. Trimming removed 3 bases from V and 7 bases from J, with 13 bases in between. The chain's CDR3 is CASSFSPGRQPQHF. Here the CDR3 DNA reads TGTGCCAGCAGTTTTAGTCCAGGTCGACAGCCCCAGCATTTT.

This chain links TRBV5-4 with TRBJ2-7, with 7 bases matching TRBD2. The trim removed 6 bases at V and 2 bases at J, leaving 11 bases unmatched. The germline CDR1 and CDR2 sequences are SGHNT and YYREEE (reference sequence). There are 15 residues in the CDR3. CDR3 sequence: CASTPGLGQAYEQYF. The DNA for the CDR3 is TGTGCCAGCACCCCTGGACTAGGTCAGGCCTACGAGCAGTACTTC.

The chain has TRBV10-3 and TRBJ2-1; 7 bases match TRBD1. In germline, CDR1 is ENHRY, CDR2 SYGVKD. After removal of 7 bases from V and 9 bases from J, the junction contained 6 bases not matched to a gene. CDR3 length: 12 amino acids. The DNA for the CDR3 is TGTGCCATCATAGGGTCAGGGGGTGAGCAGTTCTTC. Translated: CAIIGSGGEQFF.

The chain employs TRBV7-9 and TRBJ2-7; the D gene is possibly TRBD1 (5 bases). Trimming removed 1 base from V and 2 bases from J, with 9 bases in between. The germline gives CDR1 SEHNR, CDR2 FQNEAQ (reference sequence). The CDR3 covers 14 residues. The CDR3 region has the DNA TGTGCCAGCAGCTTAGGGGGCAGGCCCTACGAGCAGTACTTC. Amino acid sequence: CASSLGGRPYEQYF.

V is TRBV6-1 and J is TRBJ1-1; the D is unclear. Germline assignment: CDR1 MNHNS and CDR2 SASEGT. V gave up 11 bases and J gave up 11 bases, with 12 bases separating them. The CDR3 is 9 residues long. CDR3 in amino acids: CAVSGMAFF. The CDR3 DNA sequence: TGTGCCGTGTCGGGGATGGCTTTCTTT.

The V call is TRBV9, the J call TRBJ2-7; 7 positions match TRBD2. The CDR3 sequence is 16 residues long. The germline CDR1 and CDR2 sequences are SGDLS and YYNGEE. Germline trimming cut 0 bases from V and 6 bases from J; bases unmatched to any gene: 12. The CDR3: CASSVEGEGRETEQYF. DNA for the CDR3: TGTGCCAGCAGCGTAGAAGGGGAGGGGCGGGAGACCGAGCAGTACTTC.

The chain couples TRBV7-6 to TRBJ2-3; perhaps D is TRBD1 or TRBD2 (6 bases each). Trimming pared 5 bases from V and 5 bases from J, leaving 14 bases between. Germline-derived CDR1 and CDR2 are SGHVS and FNYEAQ. This CDR3 contains 14 residues. This CDR3 reads CASSPPGAQDTQYF. DNA for the CDR3: TGTGCCAGCAGCCCCCCGGGGGCACAAGATACGCAGTATTTT. The whole variable domain, filled in from reference TRBV7-6 and TRBJ2-3, reads GAGVSQSPRYKVTKRGQDVALRCDPISGHVSLYWYRQALGQGPEFLTYFNYEAQQDKSGLPNDRFSAERPEGSISTLTIQRTEQRDSAMYRCASSPPGAQDTQYFGPGTRLTVL.

This clone occurred once. The V gene is TRBV5-6, the J gene TRBJ2-3; 11 nucleotides align to TRBD1. Germline assignment: CDR1 SGHDT and CDR2 YYEEEE. The CDR3 sequence is 15 residues long. The J segment lost 6 bases and the V segment lost 4 bases, leaving 7 bases of the junction unmatched. The CDR3 spells CASSVGTGGWDTQYF. The CDR3 DNA reads as TGTGCCAGCAGCGTCGGGACAGGGGGGTGGGATACGCAGTATTTT.

The chain links TRBV7-9 to TRBJ2-3, with 7 bases aligning to TRBD2. The germline gives CDR1 SEHNR, CDR2 FQNEAQ (reference sequence). Trimming removed 1 base from V and 4 bases from J; junction bases left unmatched: 2. This CDR3 has 14 amino acids. CDR3 amino acids: CASSLEGGSDTQYF. Written as DNA, the CDR3 is TGTGCCAGCAGCTTAGAGGGAGGGTCAGATACGCAGTATTTT.

Here the CDR3 DNA reads TGTGCCTGGAGTGTCCTCACGAATGAAAAACTGTTTTTT. It codes for CAWSVLTNEKLFF. The chain recombines TRBV30 with TRBJ1-4; D ambiguous. The CDR3 contains 13 residues. Germline V gene lookup returns CDR1 GTSNPN and CDR2 SVGIG (reference sequence). With 0 bases removed from V and 5 bases from J, the gap between germline ends came to 7 bases.

The chain recombines TRBV19 with TRBJ2-3; TRBD1 might be the D (6 bases). Germline lookup yields CDR1 LNHDA and CDR2 SQIVND (reference sequence). V was trimmed by 5 bases and J by 0 bases, leaving 12 bases between them. CDR3 length: 15 amino acids. In DNA, the CDR3 is TGTGCCAGTAGTGGATGGACAGCGAGCACAGATACGCAGTATTTT. It specifies CASSGWTASTDTQYF.

The rearrangement joins TRBV27 to TRBJ2-5, with a possible D match to TRBD1 (6 bases). This CDR3 comprises 16 residues. The V end lost 5 bases, the J end lost 7 bases, and 23 bases lay between the germline ends. In germline, CDR1 is MNHEY, CDR2 SMNVEV (reference sequence). The chain's CDR3 is CASSQGSAIHSGTQYF. In DNA form, the CDR3 reads TGTGCCAGCAGTCAGGGGAGCGCAATTCACTCGGGGACCCAGTACTTC.

In this sample, this clone turned up once. J is TRBJ2-7 and V is TRBV5-5; D is possibly TRBD1 (6 bases). Germline V gene sequence: CDR1 SGHKS, CDR2 YYEKEE (reference sequence). Between the trimmed V and J ends, which lost 2 bases and 6 bases, there was a span of 6 bases. The CDR3 runs 11 residues. CDR3 sequence (DNA): TGTGCCAGCAGCTTAGGGGGCGAGCAGTACTTC. Its translation: CASSLGGEQYF.

J is TRBJ2-7 and V is TRBV7-2; unclear D gene. Per germline, CDR1 SGHTA and CDR2 FQGNSA. The CDR3 is 13 amino acids. Trimming left V 4 bases short and J 6 bases short, with 13 bases between. CDR3 residues: CASSSRPWSEQYF. In DNA form, the CDR3 reads TGTGCCAGCAGCTCGCGCCCCTGGAGCGAGCAGTACTTC. The full variable domain, rest sourced from reference TRBV7-2 and TRBJ2-7, is GAGVSQSPSNKVTEKGKDVELRCDPISGHTALYWYRQSLGQGLEFLIYFQGNSAPDKSGLPSDRFSAERTGGSVSTLTIQRTQQEDSAVYLCASSSRPWSEQYFGPGTRLTVT.

This rearrangement joins TRBV6-1 to TRBJ1-5, with D uncertain. Germline CDR1 is MNHNS and CDR2 is SASEGT. Trimming pared 7 bases from V and 6 bases from J, leaving 13 bases between. This CDR3 spans 13 amino acids. CDR3 sequence reads: CASTQSRSQPQHF. CDR3 coding DNA: TGTGCCAGCACTCAATCCCGCAGTCAGCCCCAGCATTTT.

The V gene is TRBV18, the J gene TRBJ1-2; maybe TRBD1 (6 bases). The CDR3 contains 16 residues. The V end was cut by 2 bases, the J end by 4 bases, with 17 bases between. Germline V gives CDR1 KGHSH, CDR2 LQKENI. This CDR3 reads CASSPRGTENFYGYTF. Written as DNA, the CDR3 is TGTGCCAGCTCACCAAGGGGGACCGAGAACTTCTATGGCTACACCTTC.

The genes are TRBV10-1 and TRBJ1-5; 12 bases line up with TRBD1. The CDR3 has 15 amino acids. Germline trimming cut 6 bases from V and 5 bases from J; bases unmatched to any gene: 5. Germline V gene lookup returns CDR1 WNHNN and CDR2 SYGVQD (reference sequence). The CDR3 DNA reads TGCGCCAGCAGCCAGGGACAGGGGGCTGATCAGCCCCAGCATTTT. Translating it yields CASSQGQGADQPQHF.